This TCR beta chain was identified in a study of chronic HIV infection and antiretroviral therapy (dated by TCRdb to between 2015 and 2016). Taken from cysteine to phenylalanine, the CDR3 has 17 residues. Only the CDR3 part of the read is kept: 51 bases, read in frame from the first base. The library was generated by 5' RACE. The sample was run on an Illumina MiSeq. TCRdb reworked the public reads: Q25 trimming with fastp, MiXCR clone assembly, productive beta chains retained. Each entry is one CDR3 protein sequence, shown with its most common DNA and genes. The sample table shows fewer than 40,000 distinct CDR3 sequences, and over 7.5% are seen once. The top ten constitute roughly 2.7% of the sample. This clonotype was counted between two and nine times. The target of this receptor is not known. Nothing much larger sits one base from this clone, and base qualities are not available.

The sample consisted of peripheral blood. The receptor was derived from an adult who had HIV and had not received antiretroviral therapy, or was an uninfected healthy control (not recorded which). The chain uses TRBV21-1 and TRBJ2-5; no DNA check was done on the table's D call, TRBD1. TRBV21-1 is a documented pseudogene. The CDR3 here reads CASSLREDSGRRETQYF. The DNA sequence reads TGTGCCAGCAGCCTGAGAGAGGACAGCGGGCGCCGAGAGACCCAGTACTTC.